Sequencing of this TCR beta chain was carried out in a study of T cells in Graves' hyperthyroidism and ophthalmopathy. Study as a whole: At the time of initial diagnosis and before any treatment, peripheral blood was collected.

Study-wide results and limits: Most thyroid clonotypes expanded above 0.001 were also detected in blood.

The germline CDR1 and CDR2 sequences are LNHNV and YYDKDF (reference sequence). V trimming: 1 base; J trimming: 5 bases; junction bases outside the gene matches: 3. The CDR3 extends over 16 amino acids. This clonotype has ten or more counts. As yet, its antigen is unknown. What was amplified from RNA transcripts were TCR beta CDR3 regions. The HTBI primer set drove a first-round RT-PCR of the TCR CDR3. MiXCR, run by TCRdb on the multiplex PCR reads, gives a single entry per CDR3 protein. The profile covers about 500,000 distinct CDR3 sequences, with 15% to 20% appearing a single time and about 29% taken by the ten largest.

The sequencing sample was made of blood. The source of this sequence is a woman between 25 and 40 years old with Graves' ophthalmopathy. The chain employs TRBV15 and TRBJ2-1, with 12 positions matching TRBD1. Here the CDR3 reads CATSRGGTGGHNEQFF. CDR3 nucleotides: TGTGCCACCAGCAGAGGTGGGACAGGGGGCCACAATGAGCAGTTCTTC.